This T cell receptor beta chain was documented in a study of blood T cells in healthy people across ages. This clonotype was seen a few times. Combining a sample-barcoded 5' primer with a J-beta primer mix, a second PCR ran for about 7 to 11 cycles. Every sample gave at least 3 million paired-end reads containing CDR3. TCRdb re-called the 5' RACE reads through MiXCR, storing one row per CDR3 protein. Of approximately 1.5 million distinct CDR3 sequences in the sample, approximately 32% were seen once. The germline gives CDR1 MGHRA, CDR2 YSYEKL. The CDR3 is made up of 17 amino acids. Trimming removed 3 bases at V and 4 bases at J, with 18 bases between.

V is TRBV4-1 and J is TRBJ2-2; no reliable D call. The sequence was obtained from a young woman in good health. Sequencing used blood. CDR3 coding DNA: TGCGCCAGCAGCCATAGTCGGCCCCGTTGGGGCACCGGGGAGCTGTTTTTT. The encoded protein is CASSHSRPRWGTGELFF.